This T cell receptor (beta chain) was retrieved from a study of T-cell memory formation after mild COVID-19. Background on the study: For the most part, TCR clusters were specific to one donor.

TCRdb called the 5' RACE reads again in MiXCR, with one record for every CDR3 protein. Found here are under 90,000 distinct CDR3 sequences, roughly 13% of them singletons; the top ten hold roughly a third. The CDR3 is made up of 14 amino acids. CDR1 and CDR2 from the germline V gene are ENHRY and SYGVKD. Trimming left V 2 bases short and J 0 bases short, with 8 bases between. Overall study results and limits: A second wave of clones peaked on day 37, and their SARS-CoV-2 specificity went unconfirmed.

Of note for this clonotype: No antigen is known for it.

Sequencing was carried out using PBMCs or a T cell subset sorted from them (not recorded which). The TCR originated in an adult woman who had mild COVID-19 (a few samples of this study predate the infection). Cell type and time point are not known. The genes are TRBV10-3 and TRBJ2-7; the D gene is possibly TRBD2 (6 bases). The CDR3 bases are TGTGCCATCAGTGAGGGGGGGTCCTCCTACGAGCAGTACTTC. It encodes CAISEGGSSYEQYF.